This T cell receptor (beta chain) came from a study of PD-1 blockade in classical Hodgkin lymphoma. Study details: The nivolumab dose that patients received was 3 mg/kg, given intravenously every 2 weeks.

Findings and caveats of the study: Similar baseline diversity was found in complete responders and newly diagnosed patients. Newly diagnosed patients were said to have less baseline TCR diversity than healthy donors did.

Concerning this clone itself: Its antigen remains unknown.

V was cut by 5 bases and J by 0 bases, with 11 bases left in between. Germline values: CDR1 SGHTA, CDR2 FQGNSA. The length of the CDR3 is 15 residues. Assay: immunoSEQ multiplex PCR; the TCRdb copy retains only in-frame clones and omits some. This table holds more than 90,000 clones, 81% found once. All patients experienced relapse after autologous stem cell transplantation, and brentuximab vedotin exposure was variable. The origin of this receptor is a human donor with classical Hodgkin lymphoma. The chain is built from TRBV7-2 and TRBJ2-1; D is unresolved. This material consisted of peripheral blood mononuclear cells (PBMCs), taken before the second cycle of nivolumab. CDR3 protein: CASSVSSSSYNEQFF. The CDR3, as DNA: TGTGCCAGCAGCGTTAGTAGTAGCTCCTACAATGAGCAGTTCTTC.